The 24 T cell receptor beta chains below all came from one sample that was sequenced in a study of blood T cell repertoires in COVID-19 (dated by TCRdb to 2020 to 2022). The library was obtained by the immunoSEQ multiplex PCR assay. TCRdb limited this immuneACCESS table to in-frame rearrangements with V and J called. A share of clones is missing; checked studies link under half to unresolved V genes, and the rest is unexplained. Within this sample are around 90,000 clones, with about four fifths of them counted one time only. The ten biggest clones cover under 20% of the sample. Material for sequencing was peripheral blood. These receptors were collected from a human donor in a cohort sampled during active COVID-19.

This clone was detected once. The chain links TRBV11-2 to TRBJ2-7; D is uncertain. This CDR3 contains 14 residues. With 1 base removed from V and 2 bases from J, the gap between germline ends came to 9 bases. Germline values: CDR1 SGHAT, CDR2 FQNNGV. CDR3 bases: TGTGCCAGCAGCTTAGCTGGCGGCCCCTACGAGCAGTACTTC. This sequence encodes CASSLAGGPYEQYF.

This sequence joins TRBV6-6 and TRBJ2-7, with a tentative D call TRBD1 (5 bases). CDR3 size: 13 residues. The germline gives CDR1 MNHNY, CDR2 SVGAGI (reference sequence). Trimming left V 11 bases short and J 2 bases short, with 16 bases between. The CDR3 DNA reads TGTGCCGCCCGCGGACAAGTTCCCTACGAGCAGTACTTC. Its protein is CAARGQVPYEQYF.

The CDR3 region is CASRVSGSRFDEQYF. For the CDR3, the DNA is TGCGCCAGCAGGGTTAGCGGGAGTAGGTTCGACGAGCAGTACTTC. The chain carries TRBV10-2 and TRBJ2-7; 9 positions agree with TRBD2. Looked up from germline, CDR1 is WSHSY and CDR2 is SAAADI. The V and J ends lost 6 bases and 5 bases, in that order; junction bases with no gene match: 11. The CDR3 is 15 amino acids.

In the case of this clone: Relative to the germline gene, one junction end is altered; a read error may explain this. The CDR3: CASSLNGGTGGKQPQHF. CDR3 in DNA: TGTGCCAGCAGTTTAAACGGAGGGACAGGGGGCAAACAGCCCCAGCATTTT. The chain combines TRBV28 with TRBJ1-5; 12 bases map to TRBD1. CDR1 is MDHEN, CDR2 SYDVKM, per germline. This CDR3 spans 17 amino acids.

A remark on this clone: Other DNA sequences in the sample encode the same CDR3. The chain carries TRBV7-2 and TRBJ2-3; 9 nucleotides match TRBD2. The CDR3 totals 16 residues. The junction had 6 bases not matched to a gene; V was cut back by 1 base and J by 4 bases. Germline V lookup: CDR1 SGHTA, CDR2 FQGNSA. CDR3 loop: CASSLVGGRAPDTQYF. The CDR3 coding sequence is TGTGCCAGCAGCTTAGTGGGCGGGAGGGCTCCAGATACGCAGTATTTT.

The chain carries TRBV6-5 and TRBJ2-4; a weak D match, TRBD2 (5 bases). Germline loops: CDR1 MNHEY, CDR2 SVGAGI. V shed 8 bases and J shed 7 bases, with 15 bases lying between them. This CDR3 is 13 amino acids long. The CDR3 here is CASLKPRGNIQYF. DNA of the CDR3: TGTGCCAGCCTCAAGCCCCGAGGGAACATTCAGTACTTC.

This clone was observed a handful of times. The gene calls are TRBV27 and TRBJ2-7, with TRBD1 matching 7 bases. This CDR3 spans 13 amino acids. Unmatched junction bases numbered 0, after V lost 3 bases and J lost 1 base. Germline assignment: CDR1 MNHEY and CDR2 SMNVEV (reference sequence). CDR3: CASSLTGSYEQYF. CDR3 DNA sequence: TGTGCCAGCAGTTTGACAGGGTCCTACGAGCAGTACTTC.

The chain recombines TRBV9 with TRBJ2-1, with 7 nucleotides matching TRBD2. CDR3 size: 15 residues. In germline, CDR1 is SGDLS, CDR2 YYNGEE. V dropped 2 bases and J dropped 2; count of bases not matched to a gene: 4. DNA for the CDR3: TGTGCCAGCAGCGTGCTAGCGGACACCTACAATGAGCAGTTCTTC. Translating gives CASSVLADTYNEQFF.

The V and J genes are TRBV19 and TRBJ2-6; no reliable D call. The CDR3 covers 16 residues. From germline, CDR1 is LNHDA and CDR2 SQIVND (reference sequence). Trimming shortened V by 3 bases and J by 0 bases, and 9 bases separated the two germline ends. The CDR3 spells CASSILPVSGANVLTF. The CDR3, as DNA: TGTGCCAGTAGTATTTTACCGGTCTCTGGGGCCAACGTCCTGACTTTC.

The chain employs TRBV3-1 (or the pseudogene TRBV3-2) and TRBJ2-7; 16 bases map to TRBD2. The CDR3 is 19 amino acids. V trimming: 2 bases; J trimming: 2 bases; junction bases outside the gene matches: 9. Germline loops: CDR1 LGHDT, CDR2 YNNKEL (reference sequence). The CDR3 protein is CASSQTPSGLAGGAYEQYF. The CDR3 DNA sequence: TGTGCCAGCAGCCAAACCCCCTCGGGACTAGCGGGAGGGGCCTACGAGCAGTACTTC.

The V gene is TRBV6-2 or TRBV6-3, the J gene TRBJ2-7; possibly TRBD1 for D (5 bases). CDR1 is MNHEY, CDR2 SVGEGT, per germline. With 6 bases removed from V and 3 bases from J, the gap between germline ends came to 9 bases. The CDR3 is made up of 12 amino acids. As DNA, the CDR3 is TGTGCCAGCAGCCGACAGTACTACGAGCAGTACTTC. Translation gives CASSRQYYEQYF.

This chain joins TRBV6-1 and TRBJ2-7; 7 nucleotides line up with TRBD2. The CDR3 is made up of 14 amino acids. CDR1 and CDR2 (germline): MNHNS, SASEGT. V shed 2 bases and J 5 bases; nucleotides not matched to a gene: 6. The chain's CDR3 is CASSETGLSHEQYF. The CDR3 DNA follows: TGTGCCAGCAGTGAAACGGGACTAAGCCACGAGCAGTACTTC.

V gene TRBV7-2 combines with J gene TRBJ2-7; 7 bases line up with TRBD2. From germline, CDR1 is SGHTA and CDR2 FQGNSA. Germline trimming cut 5 bases from V and 6 bases from J; bases unmatched to any gene: 13. This CDR3 has 15 residues. CDR3 amino acids: CASSTKGGGSVEQYF. The CDR3 DNA reads TGTGCCAGCAGCACTAAGGGAGGCGGGAGTGTCGAGCAGTACTTC.

This clone was observed a single time. The chain combines TRBV9 with TRBJ2-7; 9 bases fit TRBD1. Germline V gives CDR1 SGDLS, CDR2 YYNGEE. The CDR3 runs 16 residues. The trim removed 3 bases at V and 2 bases at J, leaving 9 bases unmatched. The DNA for the CDR3 is TGTGCCAGCAGCGACGGAGCCGGGACAGGGACCTACGAGCAGTACTTC. Protein: CASSDGAGTGTYEQYF.

Only a few counts were recorded for this clone. This chain connects TRBV2 to TRBJ2-7; the D gene is possibly TRBD2 (5 bases). The CDR3 totals 12 residues. In germline, CDR1 is SNHLY, CDR2 FYNNEI. Between the trimmed V and J ends, which lost 10 bases and 2 bases, there was a span of 12 bases. Written as DNA, the CDR3 is TGTGCCACGAGGAGGCAAACCTACGAGCAGTACTTC. This gives the protein CATRRQTYEQYF.

The chain joins TRBV4-1 to TRBJ1-5, with a weak D call TRBD1 (6 bases). Germline V gene data show CDR1 as MGHRA and CDR2 as YSYEKL. Deletions cut 1 base from V and 5 bases from J, with 12 bases between. The length of the CDR3 is 15 residues. The DNA for the CDR3 is TGCGCCAGCAGCCAAGTTCAGGGGAGGGATCAGCCCCAGCATTTT. Residues: CASSQVQGRDQPQHF.

The chain has TRBV25-1 and TRBJ1-5, with D perhaps matching TRBD1 (6 bases). The germline CDR1 and CDR2 sequences are MGHDK and SYGVNS. The CDR3 contains 13 residues. With 5 bases removed from V and 6 bases from J, the gap between germline ends came to 11 bases. The CDR3 bases are TGTGCCAGCAGTCCAGGGGCGGGTCAGCCCCAGCATTTT. This sequence encodes CASSPGAGQPQHF.

The chain uses TRBV28 and TRBJ1-1, with a tentative D call TRBD1 (6 bases). This CDR3 region has 16 residues. From germline, CDR1 is MDHEN and CDR2 SYDVKM. Trimming pared 3 bases from V and 1 base from J, leaving 15 bases between. CDR3 nucleotides: TGTGCCAGCAGTTTCCGAAGGTTAGGGGGGAACACTGAAGCTTTCTTT. Translating gives CASSFRRLGGNTEAFF.

The chain links TRBV5-1 to TRBJ2-1; TRBD1 might be the D (5 bases). The CDR3 covers 12 residues. Trimming left V 1 base short and J 7 bases short, with 6 bases between. Per the germline V gene, CDR1 is SGHRS and CDR2 is YFSETQ. CDR3 residues: CASSLSGNEQFF. The DNA of the CDR3 is TGCGCCAGCAGCTTGTCAGGGAATGAGCAGTTCTTC.

This chain joins TRBV10-3 and TRBJ1-2; 7 positions match TRBD1. Germline assignment: CDR1 ENHRY and CDR2 SYGVKD. This CDR3 is built from 14 residues. After removal of 10 bases from V and 5 bases from J, the junction contained 13 bases not matched to a gene. The CDR3 DNA reads TGTGCCAGTTACAGGGGAGTCCGGACTTATGGCTACACCTTC. As protein: CASYRGVRTYGYTF.

V gene TRBV18 combines with J gene TRBJ2-7, with 7 bases aligning to TRBD2. The germline V gene has CDR1 KGHSH and CDR2 LQKENI. The J segment lost 6 bases and the V segment lost 1 base, leaving 9 bases of the junction unmatched. This CDR3 is built from 15 residues. As DNA, the CDR3 is TGTGCCAGCTCACCACGAGGATCACTAGCGAGCGAGCAGTACTTC. This encodes CASSPRGSLASEQYF.

V usage is TRBV5-4 and J usage is TRBJ2-6; possibly TRBD1 for D (5 bases). This CDR3 has 17 amino acids. The V and J ends lost 0 bases and 0 bases respectively, with 10 bases between them. The germline V gene encodes CDR1 SGHNT and CDR2 YYREEE (reference sequence). DNA of the CDR3: TGTGCCAGCAGCTTGGTGACAGCCAGCTCTGGGGCCAACGTCCTGACTTTC. Protein: CASSLVTASSGANVLTF.

The table lists this clone with a count of one. The chain carries TRBV30 and TRBJ2-7; D remains unclear. CDR1 and CDR2 (germline): GTSNPN, SVGIG (reference sequence). This CDR3 region has 11 residues. The germline V and J ends were trimmed by 2 bases and 4 bases, with 6 bases remaining between them. In DNA, the CDR3 is TGTGCCTGGAGTCTCGTATACGAGCAGTACTTC. Its protein is CAWSLVYEQYF.

This chain uses TRBV6-5 with TRBJ1-5, with 11 positions matching TRBD1. CDR3 length: 15 amino acids. CDR1 MNHEY and CDR2 SVGAGI come from the germline V gene. The J segment lost 4 bases and the V segment lost 7 bases, leaving 6 bases of the junction unmatched. The DNA for the CDR3 is TGTGCCAGCATAATAGGACAGGGGGCAAATCAGCCCCAGCATTTT. The encoded protein is CASIIGQGANQPQHF.